This T cell receptor (beta chain) originates from a study of OX40 agonist ivuxolimab in advanced cancers. Overall study context: Each dose-escalation patient presented with hepatocellular carcinoma, melanoma, renal cell or head and neck cancer. The mean age was about 57 years, ranging from roughly 23 to 79, with about four fifths of participants male. Study-wide points: The expanded peripheral T cells' antigen specificity was not determined. Average numbers of expanded clones were greater in CD8+ T cells than in CD4+.

Assay: immunoSEQ multiplex PCR; the TCRdb copy retains only in-frame clones and omits some. In the table there are 75,000 to 80,000 clones, approximately 95% of which are singletons. V shed 3 bases, J shed 5 bases, and the junction held 6 bases outside the gene matches. The CDR3 extends over 14 amino acids. Germline V gives CDR1 MNHEY, CDR2 SMNVEV (reference sequence). About this clone itself: The antigen remains unidentified.

V is TRBV27 and J is TRBJ1-2; 7 bases agree with TRBD1. The clonotype was recovered from an adult with an advanced solid tumor such as melanoma, head and neck, liver or kidney cancer. Sequenced material: CD4+ or CD8+ T cells sorted from blood, taken in a trial of the OX40 agonist ivuxolimab. The CDR3 nucleotides are TGTGCCAGCAGTTTGGGAAGGGGGCTTTATGGCTACACCTTC. Translation: CASSLGRGLYGYTF.